This T cell receptor (beta chain) was recovered during a study of Graves' ophthalmopathy and Graves' hyperthyroidism. Concerning this clonotype: The CDR3 ends on some other residue instead of the conserved phenylalanine or tryptophan, so this is likely a read error.

Germline V CDR1 and CDR2: SNHLY, FYNNEI. The CDR3 sequence is 18 residues long. The authors amplified TCR beta CDR3 regions from RNA transcripts. Second-round multiplex PCR came after a first-round RT-PCR that employed HTBI primers. TCRdb processed the multiplex PCR reads anew with MiXCR; each CDR3 protein has one entry. The repertoire includes about 500,000 distinct CDR3 sequences, under 45% of them detected once, and approximately 4.1% sits in the top ten. The sequencing sample was made of peripheral blood or thyroid tissue (not recorded which). The rearrangement links TRBV2 to TRBJ1-1; 8 nucleotides agree with TRBD1. This TCR was recovered from an adult man with Graves' hyperthyroidism. The CDR3, as DNA: TGTGCCAGCAGTGAACCTTCAAACAGGGGGTACGGGAACACTGAGGCTTTCTCT. It is translated as CASSEPSNRGYGNTEAFS.